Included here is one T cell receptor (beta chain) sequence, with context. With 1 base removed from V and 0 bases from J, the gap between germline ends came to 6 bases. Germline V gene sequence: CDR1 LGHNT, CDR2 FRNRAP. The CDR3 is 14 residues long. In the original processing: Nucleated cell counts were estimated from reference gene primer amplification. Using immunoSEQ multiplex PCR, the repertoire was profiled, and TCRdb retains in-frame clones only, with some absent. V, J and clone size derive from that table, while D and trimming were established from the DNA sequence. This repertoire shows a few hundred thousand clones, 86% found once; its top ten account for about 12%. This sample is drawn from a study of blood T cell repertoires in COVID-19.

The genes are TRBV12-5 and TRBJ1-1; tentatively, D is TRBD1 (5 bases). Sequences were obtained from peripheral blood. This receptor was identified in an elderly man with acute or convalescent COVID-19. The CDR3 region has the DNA TGTGCTAGTGGTTTGGGACAGTTGAACACTGAAGCTTTCTTT. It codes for CASGLGQLNTEAFF.